The TCR beta chain described here comes from a study of T cell responses to AZD1222 COVID-19 vaccine. On this clone itself: Its target is unknown.

Profiled with immunoSEQ multiplex PCR; TCRdb holds only in-frame clones, not every one. Among about 91,000 clones, around nine tenths were seen once, and the ten largest hold 15% to 20%. The germline CDR1 and CDR2 sequences are SGHNT and YENEEA. The V end was cut by 1 base, the J end by 1 base, with 4 bases between. The CDR3 is 14 residues long. Study results and limitations: When two AZD1222 doses had been given, Spike-specific TCR breadth and depth rose.

Sequenced here: peripheral blood, sampled on day 0 of AZD1222 vaccination. This clonotype originated in an adult in good health. The chain links TRBV11-3 to TRBJ2-2; D is unresolved. CDR3 sequence reads: CASSLVGNTGELFF. In DNA form, the CDR3 reads TGTGCCAGCAGCTTAGTCGGGAACACCGGGGAGCTGTTTTTT.